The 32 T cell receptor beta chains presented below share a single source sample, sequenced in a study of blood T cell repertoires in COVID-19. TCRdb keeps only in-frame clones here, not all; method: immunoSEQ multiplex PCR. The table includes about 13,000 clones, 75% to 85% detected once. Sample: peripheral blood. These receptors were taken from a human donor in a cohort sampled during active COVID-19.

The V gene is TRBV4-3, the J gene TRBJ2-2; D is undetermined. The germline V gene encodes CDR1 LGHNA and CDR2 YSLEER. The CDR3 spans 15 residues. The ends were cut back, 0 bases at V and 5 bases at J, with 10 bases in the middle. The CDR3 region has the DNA TGCGCCAGCAGCCAAGACCCCACGGGTACCGGGGAGCTGTTTTTT. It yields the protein CASSQDPTGTGELFF.

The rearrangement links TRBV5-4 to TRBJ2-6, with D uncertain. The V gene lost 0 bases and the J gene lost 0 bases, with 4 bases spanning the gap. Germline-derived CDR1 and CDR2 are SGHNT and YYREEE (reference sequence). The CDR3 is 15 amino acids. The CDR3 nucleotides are TGTGCCAGCAGCTTGGACAACTCTGGGGCCAACGTCCTGACTTTC. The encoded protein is CASSLDNSGANVLTF.

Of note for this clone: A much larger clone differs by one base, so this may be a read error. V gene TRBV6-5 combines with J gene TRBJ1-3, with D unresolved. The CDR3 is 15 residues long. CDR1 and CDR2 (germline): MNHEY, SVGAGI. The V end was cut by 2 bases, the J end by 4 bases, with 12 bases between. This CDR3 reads CASSYPPTRGNTIYF. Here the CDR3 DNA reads TGTGCCAGCAGTTACCCACCGACTAGAGGAAACACCATATATTTT.

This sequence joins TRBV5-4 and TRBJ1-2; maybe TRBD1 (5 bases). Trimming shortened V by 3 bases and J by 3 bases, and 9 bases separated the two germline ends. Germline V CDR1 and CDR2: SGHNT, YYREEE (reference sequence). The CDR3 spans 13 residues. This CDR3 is CASSWGMDYGYTF. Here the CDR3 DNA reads TGTGCCAGCAGCTGGGGCATGGACTATGGCTACACCTTC.

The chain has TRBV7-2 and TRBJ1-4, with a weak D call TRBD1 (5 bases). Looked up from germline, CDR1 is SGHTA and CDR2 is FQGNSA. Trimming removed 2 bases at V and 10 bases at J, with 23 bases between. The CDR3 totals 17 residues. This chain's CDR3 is CASSLQSGGNLHGKLFF. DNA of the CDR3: TGTGCCAGCAGCTTACAATCGGGGGGAAACCTCCACGGAAAACTGTTTTTT.

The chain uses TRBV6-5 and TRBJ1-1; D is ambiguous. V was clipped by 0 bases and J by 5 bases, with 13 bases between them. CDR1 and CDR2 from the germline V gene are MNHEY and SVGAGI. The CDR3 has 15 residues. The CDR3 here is CASSYSREAETEAFF. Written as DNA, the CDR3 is TGTGCCAGCAGTTACTCGAGGGAGGCGGAGACTGAAGCTTTCTTT.

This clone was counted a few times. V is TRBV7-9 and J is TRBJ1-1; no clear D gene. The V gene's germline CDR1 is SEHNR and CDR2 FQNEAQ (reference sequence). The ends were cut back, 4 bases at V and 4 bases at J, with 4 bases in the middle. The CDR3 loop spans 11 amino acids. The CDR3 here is CASSSLTEAFF. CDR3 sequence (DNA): TGTGCCAGCAGCTCCCTCACTGAAGCTTTCTTT.

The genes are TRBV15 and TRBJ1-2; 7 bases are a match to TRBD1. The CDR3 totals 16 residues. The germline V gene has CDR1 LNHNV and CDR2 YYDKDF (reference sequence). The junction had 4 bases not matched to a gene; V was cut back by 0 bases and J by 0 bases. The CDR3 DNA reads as TGTGCCACCAGCAGAGATAAGGGACAGCCTAACTATGGCTACACCTTC. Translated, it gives CATSRDKGQPNYGYTF.

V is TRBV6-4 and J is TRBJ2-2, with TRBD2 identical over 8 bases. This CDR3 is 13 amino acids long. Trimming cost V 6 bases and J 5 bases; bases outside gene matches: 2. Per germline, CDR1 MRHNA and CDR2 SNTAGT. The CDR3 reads CASSPGGTGELFF. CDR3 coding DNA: TGTGCCAGCAGCCCGGGGGGGACCGGGGAGCTGTTTTTT.

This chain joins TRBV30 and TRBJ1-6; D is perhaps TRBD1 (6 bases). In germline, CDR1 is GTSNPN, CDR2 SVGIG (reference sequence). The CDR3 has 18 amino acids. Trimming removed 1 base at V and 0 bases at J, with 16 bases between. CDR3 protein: CAWSGGGLQSSYNSPLHF. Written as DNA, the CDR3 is TGTGCCTGGAGTGGCGGGGGGCTCCAAAGCTCCTATAATTCACCCCTCCACTTT.

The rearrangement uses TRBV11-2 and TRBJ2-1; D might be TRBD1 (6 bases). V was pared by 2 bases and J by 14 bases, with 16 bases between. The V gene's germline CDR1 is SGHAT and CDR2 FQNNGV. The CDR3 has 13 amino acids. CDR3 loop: CASSLFRDTGKFF. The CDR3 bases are TGTGCCAGCAGCTTATTCCGGGACACCGGGAAGTTCTTC.

In DNA form, the CDR3 reads TGTGCCTGGAGCCGAGGGAGAGCGAACACTGAAGCTTTCTTT. Residues: CAWSRGRANTEAFF. This chain connects TRBV30 to TRBJ1-1, with no clear D. The V and J ends lost 3 bases and 1 base respectively, with 12 bases between them. Per the germline V gene, CDR1 is GTSNPN and CDR2 is SVGIG (reference sequence). CDR3 size: 14 residues. Full variable domain (rest looked up from reference TRBV30 and TRBJ1-1): SQTIHQWPATLVQPVGSPLSLECTVEGTSNPNLYWYRQAAGRGLQLLFYSVGIGQISSEVPQNLSASRPQDRQFILSSKKLLLSDSGFYLCAWSRGRANTEAFFGQGTRLTVV.

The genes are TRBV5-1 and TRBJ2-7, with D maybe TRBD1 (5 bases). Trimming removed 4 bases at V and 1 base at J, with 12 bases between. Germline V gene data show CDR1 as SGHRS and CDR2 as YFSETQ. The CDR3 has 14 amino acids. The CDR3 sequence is CASSPSTDSYEQYF. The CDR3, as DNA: TGCGCCAGCAGCCCCTCGACAGATTCCTACGAGCAGTACTTC.

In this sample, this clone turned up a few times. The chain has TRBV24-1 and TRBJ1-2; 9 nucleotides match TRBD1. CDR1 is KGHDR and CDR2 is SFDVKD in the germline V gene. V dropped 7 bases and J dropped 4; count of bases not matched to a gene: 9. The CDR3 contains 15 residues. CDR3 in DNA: TGTGCCACCAGCCATCCGGGACAGGGTTTCTATGGCTACACCTTC. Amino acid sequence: CATSHPGQGFYGYTF.

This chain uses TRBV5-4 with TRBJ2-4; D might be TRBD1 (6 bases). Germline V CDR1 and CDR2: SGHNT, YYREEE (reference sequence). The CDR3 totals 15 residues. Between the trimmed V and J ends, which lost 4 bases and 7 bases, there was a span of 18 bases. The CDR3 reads CASSGPGTRGNIQYF. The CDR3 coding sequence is TGTGCCAGCAGCGGACCCGGGACAAGGGGTAACATTCAGTACTTC.

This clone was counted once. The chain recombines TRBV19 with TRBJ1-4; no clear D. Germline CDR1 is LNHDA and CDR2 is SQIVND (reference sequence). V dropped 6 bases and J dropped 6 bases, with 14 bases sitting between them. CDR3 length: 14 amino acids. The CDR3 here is CASSHRETYEKLFF. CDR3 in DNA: TGTGCCAGTAGCCATAGGGAGACTTATGAAAAACTGTTTTTT.

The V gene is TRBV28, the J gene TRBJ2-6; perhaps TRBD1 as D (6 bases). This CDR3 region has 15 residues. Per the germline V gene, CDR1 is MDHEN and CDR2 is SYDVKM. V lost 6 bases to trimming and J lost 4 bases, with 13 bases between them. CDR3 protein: CASSLQGWGANVLTF. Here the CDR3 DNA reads TGTGCCAGCAGCCTACAGGGCTGGGGGGCCAACGTCCTGACTTTC.

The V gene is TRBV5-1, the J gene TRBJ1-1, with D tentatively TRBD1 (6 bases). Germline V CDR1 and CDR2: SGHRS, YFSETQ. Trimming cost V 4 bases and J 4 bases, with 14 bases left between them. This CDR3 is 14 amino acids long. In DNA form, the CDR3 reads TGCGCCAGCAGCCTGGGGGGGCTCGGCACTGAAGCTTTCTTT. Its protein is CASSLGGLGTEAFF.

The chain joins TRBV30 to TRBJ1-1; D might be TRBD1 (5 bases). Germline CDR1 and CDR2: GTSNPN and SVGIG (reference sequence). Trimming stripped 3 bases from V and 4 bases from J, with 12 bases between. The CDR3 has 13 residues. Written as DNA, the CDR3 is TGTGCCTGGAGCCCCCGGGGGGTCACTGAAGCTTTCTTT. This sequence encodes CAWSPRGVTEAFF.

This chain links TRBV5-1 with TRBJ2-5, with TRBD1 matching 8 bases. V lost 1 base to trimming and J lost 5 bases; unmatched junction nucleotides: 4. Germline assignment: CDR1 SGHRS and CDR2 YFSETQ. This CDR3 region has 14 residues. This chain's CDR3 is CASSLTGGRETQYF. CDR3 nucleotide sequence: TGCGCCAGCAGCTTGACAGGGGGACGGGAGACCCAGTACTTC.

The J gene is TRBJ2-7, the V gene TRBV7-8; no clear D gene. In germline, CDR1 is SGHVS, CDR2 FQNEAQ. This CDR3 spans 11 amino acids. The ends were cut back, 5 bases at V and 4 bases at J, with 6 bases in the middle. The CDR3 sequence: CASSLHYEQYF. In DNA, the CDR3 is TGTGCCAGCAGCCTACATTACGAGCAGTACTTC. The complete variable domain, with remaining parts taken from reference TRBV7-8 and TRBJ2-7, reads GAGVSQSPRYKVAKRGQDVALRCDPISGHVSLFWYQQALGQGPEFLTYFQNEAQLDKSGLPSDRFFAERPEGSVSTLKIQRTQQEDSAVYLCASSLHYEQYFGPGTRLTVT.

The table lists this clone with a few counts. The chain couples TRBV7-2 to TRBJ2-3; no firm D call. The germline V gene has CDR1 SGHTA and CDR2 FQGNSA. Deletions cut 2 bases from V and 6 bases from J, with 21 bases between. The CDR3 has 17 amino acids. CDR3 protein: CASSLNPATQQADTQYF. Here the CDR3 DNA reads TGTGCCAGCAGCTTAAACCCCGCGACCCAGCAGGCCGATACGCAGTATTTT.

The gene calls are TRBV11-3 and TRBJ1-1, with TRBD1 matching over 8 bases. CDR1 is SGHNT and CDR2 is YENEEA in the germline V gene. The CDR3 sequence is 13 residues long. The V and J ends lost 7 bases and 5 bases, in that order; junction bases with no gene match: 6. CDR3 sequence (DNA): TGTGCCAGCACCAGGACAGGGTGGACTGAAGCTTTCTTT. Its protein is CASTRTGWTEAFF.

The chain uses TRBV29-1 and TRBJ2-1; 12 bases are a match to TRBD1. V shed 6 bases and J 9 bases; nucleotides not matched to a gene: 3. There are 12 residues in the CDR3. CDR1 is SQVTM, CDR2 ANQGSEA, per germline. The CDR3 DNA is TGCAGCGTGGGACAGGGGGCAGGTGAGCAGTTCTTC. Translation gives CSVGQGAGEQFF.

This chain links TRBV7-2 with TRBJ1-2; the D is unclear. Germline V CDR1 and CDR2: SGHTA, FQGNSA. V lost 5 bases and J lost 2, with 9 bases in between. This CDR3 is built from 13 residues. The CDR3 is CASSHDINYGYTF. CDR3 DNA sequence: TGTGCCAGCAGCCACGACATCAACTATGGCTACACCTTC.

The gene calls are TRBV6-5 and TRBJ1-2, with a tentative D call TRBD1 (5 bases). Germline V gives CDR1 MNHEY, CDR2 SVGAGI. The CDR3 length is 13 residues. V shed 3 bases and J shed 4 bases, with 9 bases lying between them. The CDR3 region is CASSYRQFYGYTF. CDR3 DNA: TGTGCCAGCAGTTATAGACAGTTCTATGGCTACACCTTC.

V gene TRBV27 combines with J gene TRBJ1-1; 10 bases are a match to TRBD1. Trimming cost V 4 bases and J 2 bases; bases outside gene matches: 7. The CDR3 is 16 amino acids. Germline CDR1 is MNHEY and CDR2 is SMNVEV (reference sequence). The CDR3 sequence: CASSSLRQGANTEAFF. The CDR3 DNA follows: TGTGCCAGCAGTTCCCTTAGACAGGGGGCCAACACTGAAGCTTTCTTT.

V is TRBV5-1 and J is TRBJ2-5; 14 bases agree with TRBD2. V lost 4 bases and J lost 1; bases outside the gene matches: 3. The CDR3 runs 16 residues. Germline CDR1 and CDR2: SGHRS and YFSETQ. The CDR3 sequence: CASSRGTSGGQETQYF. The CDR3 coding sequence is TGCGCCAGCAGCCGCGGGACTAGCGGGGGCCAAGAGACCCAGTACTTC.

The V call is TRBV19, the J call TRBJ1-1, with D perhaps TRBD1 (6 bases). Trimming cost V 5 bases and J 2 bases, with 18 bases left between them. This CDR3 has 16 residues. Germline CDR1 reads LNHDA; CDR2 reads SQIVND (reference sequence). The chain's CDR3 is CASSYLRGQVNTEAFF. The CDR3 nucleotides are TGTGCCAGTAGTTACCTTCGGGGACAAGTCAACACTGAAGCTTTCTTT. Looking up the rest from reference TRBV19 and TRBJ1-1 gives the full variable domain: DGGITQSPKYLFRKEGQNVTLSCEQNLNHDAMYWYRQDPGQGLRLIYYSQIVNDFQKGDIAEGYSVSREKKESFPLTVTSAQKNPTAFYLCASSYLRGQVNTEAFFGQGTRLTVV.

Here the CDR3 DNA reads TGTGCCATTGCTGGGGGCCCCCGGGGGGAGTACGAGCAGTACTTC. It translates to CAIAGGPRGEYEQYF. This rearrangement joins TRBV10-3 to TRBJ2-7; a weak D match, TRBD2 (7 bases). The CDR3 sequence is 15 residues long. The germline CDR1 and CDR2 sequences are ENHRY and SYGVKD. Between the trimmed V and J ends, which lost 9 bases and 4 bases, there was a span of 22 bases.

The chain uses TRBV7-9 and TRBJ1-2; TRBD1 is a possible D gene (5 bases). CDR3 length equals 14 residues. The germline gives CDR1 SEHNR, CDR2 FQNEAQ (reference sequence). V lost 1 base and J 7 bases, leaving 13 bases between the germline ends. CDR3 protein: CASSLEPQVRGYTF. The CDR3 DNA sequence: TGTGCCAGCAGCTTAGAACCACAGGTCCGTGGCTACACCTTC.

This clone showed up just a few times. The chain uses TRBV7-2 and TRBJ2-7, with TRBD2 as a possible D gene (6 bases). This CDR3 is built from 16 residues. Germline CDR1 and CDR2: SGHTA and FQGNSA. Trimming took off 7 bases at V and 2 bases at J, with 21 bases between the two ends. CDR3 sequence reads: CASTLRPSAGPYEQYF. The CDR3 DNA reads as TGTGCCAGCACCCTCCGTCCTAGCGCGGGACCCTACGAGCAGTACTTC.